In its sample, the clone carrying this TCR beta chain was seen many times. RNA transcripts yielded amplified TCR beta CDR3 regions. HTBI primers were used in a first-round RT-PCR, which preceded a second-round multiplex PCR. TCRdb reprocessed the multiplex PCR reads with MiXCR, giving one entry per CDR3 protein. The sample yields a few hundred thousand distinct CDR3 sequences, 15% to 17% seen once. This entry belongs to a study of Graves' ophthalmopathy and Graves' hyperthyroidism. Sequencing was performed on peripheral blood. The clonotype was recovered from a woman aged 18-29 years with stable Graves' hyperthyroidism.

DNA of the CDR3: TGTGCCAGCAGAATAGGGCCAGAGACCCAGTACTTC. Its protein is CASRIGPETQYF. The V call is TRBV2, the J call TRBJ2-5; D unclear. This CDR3 contains 12 residues. Trimming left V 6 bases short and J 4 bases short, with 9 bases between. Germline V lookup: CDR1 SNHLY, CDR2 FYNNEI.